This T cell receptor (beta chain) was sequenced for a study of shared clonotypes between healthy human individuals. The V segment lost 4 bases and the J segment 3 bases; nucleotides outside the gene matches: 5. This CDR3 is built from 15 residues. CDR1 and CDR2 (germline): SEHNR, FQNEAQ (reference sequence). CD45RO negativity and positive selection for CCR7 defined naive CD8 cells, a population that excluded terminally differentiated effector memory CD45RA+ cells. Sorted-subset replicate PCRs used about 0.2 ug DNA, roughly 28,000 T cell genomes. TCRdb's table, derived via immunoSEQ multiplex PCR, lists solely in-frame clones and lacks some. The data show around 600,000 clones, 95% seen once.

The sequence derives from a young woman in good health. The sample was naive CD8+ T cells sorted from blood. The chain employs TRBV7-9 and TRBJ2-7; the match to TRBD2 covers 11 bases. Here the CDR3 DNA reads TGTGCCAGCAGCTCCGGGACTAGCGGATTCTACGAGCAGTACTTC. Amino acids: CASSSGTSGFYEQYF.